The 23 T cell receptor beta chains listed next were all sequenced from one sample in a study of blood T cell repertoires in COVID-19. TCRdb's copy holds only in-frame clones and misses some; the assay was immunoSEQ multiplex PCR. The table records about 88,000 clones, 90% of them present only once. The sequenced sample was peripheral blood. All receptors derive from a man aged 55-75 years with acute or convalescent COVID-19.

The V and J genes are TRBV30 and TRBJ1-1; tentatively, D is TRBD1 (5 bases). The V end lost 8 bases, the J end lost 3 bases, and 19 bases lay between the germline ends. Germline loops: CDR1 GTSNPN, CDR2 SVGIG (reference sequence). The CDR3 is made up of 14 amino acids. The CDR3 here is CAGTSGERYTEAFF. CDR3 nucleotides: TGTGCCGGAACGTCGGGGGAGAGGTACACTGAAGCTTTCTTT.

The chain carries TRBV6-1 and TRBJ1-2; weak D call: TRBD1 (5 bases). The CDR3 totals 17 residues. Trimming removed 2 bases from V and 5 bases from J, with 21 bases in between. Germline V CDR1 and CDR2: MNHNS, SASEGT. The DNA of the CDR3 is TGTGCCAGCAGTGAAAGCGGGGCAGTAGGATATCGGTATGGCTACACCTTC. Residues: CASSESGAVGYRYGYTF.

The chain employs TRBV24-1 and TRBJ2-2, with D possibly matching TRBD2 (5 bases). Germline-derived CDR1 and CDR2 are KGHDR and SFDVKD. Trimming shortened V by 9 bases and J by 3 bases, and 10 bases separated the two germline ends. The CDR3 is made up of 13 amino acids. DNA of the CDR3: TGTGCCACCCTAGCTTCTCACACCGGGGAGCTGTTTTTT. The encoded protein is CATLASHTGELFF.

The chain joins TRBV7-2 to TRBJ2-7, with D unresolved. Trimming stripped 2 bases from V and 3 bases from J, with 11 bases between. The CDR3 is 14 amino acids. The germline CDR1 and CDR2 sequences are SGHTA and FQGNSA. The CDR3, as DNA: TGTGCCAGCAGCTTATCAGTCAGAAACTACGAGCAGTACTTC. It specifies CASSLSVRNYEQYF. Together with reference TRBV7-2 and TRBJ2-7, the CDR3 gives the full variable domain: GAGVSQSPSNKVTEKGKDVELRCDPISGHTALYWYRQSLGQGLEFLIYFQGNSAPDKSGLPSDRFSAERTGGSVSTLTIQRTQQEDSAVYLCASSLSVRNYEQYFGPGTRLTVT.

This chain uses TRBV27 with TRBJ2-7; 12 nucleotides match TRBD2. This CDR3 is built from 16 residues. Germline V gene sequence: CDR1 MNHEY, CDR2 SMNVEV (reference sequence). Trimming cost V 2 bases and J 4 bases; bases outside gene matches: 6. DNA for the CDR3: TGTGCCAGCAGTTTAGTGGGGACTAGCGGGCTGTACGAGCAGTACTTC. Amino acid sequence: CASSLVGTSGLYEQYF.

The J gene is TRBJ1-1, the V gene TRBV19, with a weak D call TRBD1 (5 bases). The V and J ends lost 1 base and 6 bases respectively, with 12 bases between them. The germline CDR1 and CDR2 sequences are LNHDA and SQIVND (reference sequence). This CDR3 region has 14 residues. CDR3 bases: TGTGCCAGTAGTATAGGGAGGGGACGGGCTGAAGCTTTCTTT. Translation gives CASSIGRGRAEAFF. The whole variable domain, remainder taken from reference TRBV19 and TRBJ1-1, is DGGITQSPKYLFRKEGQNVTLSCEQNLNHDAMYWYRQDPGQGLRLIYYSQIVNDFQKGDIAEGYSVSREKKESFPLTVTSAQKNPTAFYLCASSIGRGRAEAFFGQGTRLTVV.

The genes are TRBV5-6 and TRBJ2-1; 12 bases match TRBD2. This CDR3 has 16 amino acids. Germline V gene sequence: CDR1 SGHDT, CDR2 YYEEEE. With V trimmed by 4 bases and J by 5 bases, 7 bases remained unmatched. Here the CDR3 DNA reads TGTGCCAGCAGCAAACTGACTAGCGGGAGTCACAATGAGCAGTTCTTC. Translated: CASSKLTSGSHNEQFF.

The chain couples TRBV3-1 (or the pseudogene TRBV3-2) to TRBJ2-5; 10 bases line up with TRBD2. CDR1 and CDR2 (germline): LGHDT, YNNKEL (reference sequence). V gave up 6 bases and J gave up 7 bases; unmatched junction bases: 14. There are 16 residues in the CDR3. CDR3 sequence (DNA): TGTGCCAGCAGTTATACTAGCGGGGAGGGCCTGGGGACCCAGTACTTC. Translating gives CASSYTSGEGLGTQYF.

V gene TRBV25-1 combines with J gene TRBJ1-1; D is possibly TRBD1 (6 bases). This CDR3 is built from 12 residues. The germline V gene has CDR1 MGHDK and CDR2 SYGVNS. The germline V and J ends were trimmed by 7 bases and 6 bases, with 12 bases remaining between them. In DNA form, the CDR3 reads TGTGCCAGCAAGGGGGTGGGCCCTGAAGCTTTCTTT. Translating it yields CASKGVGPEAFF.

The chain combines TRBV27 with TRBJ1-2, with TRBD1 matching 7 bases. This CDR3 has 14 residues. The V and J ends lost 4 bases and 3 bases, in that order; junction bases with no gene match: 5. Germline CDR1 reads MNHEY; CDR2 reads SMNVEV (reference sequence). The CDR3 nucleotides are TGTGCCAGCAGTTCCCTCGGGACAGACTATGGCTACACCTTC. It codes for CASSSLGTDYGYTF.

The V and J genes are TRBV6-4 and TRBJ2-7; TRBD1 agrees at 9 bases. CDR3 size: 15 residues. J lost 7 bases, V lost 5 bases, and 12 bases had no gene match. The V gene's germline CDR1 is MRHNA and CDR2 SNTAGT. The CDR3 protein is CASSFTGGPLGEQYF. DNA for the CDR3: TGTGCCAGCAGTTTCACAGGGGGCCCCCTGGGAGAGCAGTACTTC.

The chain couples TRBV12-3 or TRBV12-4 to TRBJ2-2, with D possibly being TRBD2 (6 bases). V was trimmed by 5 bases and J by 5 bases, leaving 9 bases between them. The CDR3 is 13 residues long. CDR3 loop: CASSPSGTGELFF. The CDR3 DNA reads TGTGCCAGCAGTCCGAGCGGGACCGGGGAGCTGTTTTTT.

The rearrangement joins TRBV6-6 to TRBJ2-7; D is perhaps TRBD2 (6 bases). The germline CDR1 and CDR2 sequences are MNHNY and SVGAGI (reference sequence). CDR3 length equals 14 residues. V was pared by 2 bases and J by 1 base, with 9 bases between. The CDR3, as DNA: TGTGCCAGCAGTTACGCGGGACGTTCCTACGAGCAGTACTTC. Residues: CASSYAGRSYEQYF.

As DNA, the CDR3 is TGTGCCAGCAGGGGACAGGGGATCTCTGGAAACACCATATATTTT. This translates into CASRGQGISGNTIYF. V gene TRBV7-9 combines with J gene TRBJ1-3; 10 bases agree with TRBD1. This CDR3 spans 15 amino acids. V lost 6 bases and J lost 0; bases outside the gene matches: 2. Germline V gene sequence: CDR1 SEHNR, CDR2 FQNEAQ (reference sequence).

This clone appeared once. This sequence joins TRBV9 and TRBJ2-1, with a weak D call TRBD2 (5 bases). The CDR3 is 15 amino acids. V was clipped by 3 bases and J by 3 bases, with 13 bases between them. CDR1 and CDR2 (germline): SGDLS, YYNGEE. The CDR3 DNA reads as TGTGCCAGCAGCGCGTACCCCGGGGTCTACAATGAGCAGTTCTTC. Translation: CASSAYPGVYNEQFF.

The CDR3 nucleotides are TGTGCCAGCAGTTTATTGGGGGGGGACAGGAACGACGAGCAGTACTTC. As protein: CASSLLGGDRNDEQYF. This chain uses TRBV28 with TRBJ2-7, with D possibly TRBD1 on 8 matching bases. Germline V gene sequence: CDR1 MDHEN, CDR2 SYDVKM. V was pared by 1 base and J by 5 bases, with 18 bases between. This CDR3 is built from 16 residues.

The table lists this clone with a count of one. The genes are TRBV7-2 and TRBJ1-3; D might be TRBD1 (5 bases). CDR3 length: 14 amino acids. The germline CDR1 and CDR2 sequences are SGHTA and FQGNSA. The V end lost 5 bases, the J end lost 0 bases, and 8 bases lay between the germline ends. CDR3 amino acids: CASSPDISGNTIYF. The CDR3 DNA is TGTGCCAGCAGCCCGGACATCTCTGGAAACACCATATATTTT. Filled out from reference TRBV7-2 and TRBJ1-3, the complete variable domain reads GAGVSQSPSNKVTEKGKDVELRCDPISGHTALYWYRQSLGQGLEFLIYFQGNSAPDKSGLPSDRFSAERTGGSVSTLTIQRTQQEDSAVYLCASSPDISGNTIYFGEGSWLTVV.

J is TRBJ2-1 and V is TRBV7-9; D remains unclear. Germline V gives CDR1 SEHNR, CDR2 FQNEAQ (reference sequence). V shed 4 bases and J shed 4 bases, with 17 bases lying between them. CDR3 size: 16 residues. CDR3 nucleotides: TGTGCCAGCAGCTCCCCGTCCGCGGCAGTTTACAATGAGCAGTTCTTC. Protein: CASSSPSAAVYNEQFF.

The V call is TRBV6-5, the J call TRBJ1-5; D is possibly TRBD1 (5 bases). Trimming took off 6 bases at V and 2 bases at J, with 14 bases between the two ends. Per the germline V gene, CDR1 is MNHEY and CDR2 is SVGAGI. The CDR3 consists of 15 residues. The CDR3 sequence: CASSGGSGRNQPQHF. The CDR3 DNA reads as TGTGCCAGCAGCGGGGGGTCAGGGCGCAATCAGCCCCAGCATTTT.

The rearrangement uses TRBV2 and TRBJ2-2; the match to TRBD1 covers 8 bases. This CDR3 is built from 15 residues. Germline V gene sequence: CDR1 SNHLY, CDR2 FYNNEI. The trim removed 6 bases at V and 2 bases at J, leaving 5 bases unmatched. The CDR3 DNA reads TGTGCCAGCAGGGAGACAGGGGTCAACACCGGGGAGCTGTTTTTT. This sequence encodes CASRETGVNTGELFF.

This CDR3 is CASSVLAAYEQYF. CDR3 nucleotide sequence: TGTGCCAGCAGCGTCCTAGCGGCCTACGAGCAGTACTTC. V gene TRBV7-2 combines with J gene TRBJ2-7; TRBD2 aligns across 7 bases. Germline V gene lookup returns CDR1 SGHTA and CDR2 FQGNSA. J lost 2 bases, V lost 5 bases, and 3 bases had no gene match. The CDR3 length is 13 residues.

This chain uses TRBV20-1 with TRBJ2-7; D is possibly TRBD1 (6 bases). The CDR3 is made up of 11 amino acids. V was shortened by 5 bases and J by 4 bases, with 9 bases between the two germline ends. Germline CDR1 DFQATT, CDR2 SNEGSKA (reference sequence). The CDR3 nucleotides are TGCAGTGCTGTCAGGGGTTACGAGCAGTACTTC. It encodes CSAVRGYEQYF.

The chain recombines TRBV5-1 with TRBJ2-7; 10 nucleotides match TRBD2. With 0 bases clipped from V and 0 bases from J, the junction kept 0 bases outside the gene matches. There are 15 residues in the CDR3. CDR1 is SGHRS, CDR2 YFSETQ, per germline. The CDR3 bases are TGCGCCAGCAGCTTGGGACTAGCGGGCTCCTACGAGCAGTACTTC. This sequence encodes CASSLGLAGSYEQYF.